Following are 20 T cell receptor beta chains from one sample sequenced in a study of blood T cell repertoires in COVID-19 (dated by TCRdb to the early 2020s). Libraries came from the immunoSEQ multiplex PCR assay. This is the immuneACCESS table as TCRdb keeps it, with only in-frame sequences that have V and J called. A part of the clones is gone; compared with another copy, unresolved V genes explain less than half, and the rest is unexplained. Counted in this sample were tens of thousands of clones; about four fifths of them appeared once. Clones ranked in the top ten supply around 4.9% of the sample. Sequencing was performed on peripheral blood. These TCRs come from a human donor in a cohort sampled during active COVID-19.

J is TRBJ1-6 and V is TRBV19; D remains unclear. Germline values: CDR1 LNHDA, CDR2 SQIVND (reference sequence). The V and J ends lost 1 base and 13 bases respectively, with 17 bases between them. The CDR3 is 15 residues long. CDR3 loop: CASSIGAVTTMPLHF. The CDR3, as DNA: TGTGCCAGTAGTATAGGGGCCGTAACCACGATGCCCCTCCACTTT.

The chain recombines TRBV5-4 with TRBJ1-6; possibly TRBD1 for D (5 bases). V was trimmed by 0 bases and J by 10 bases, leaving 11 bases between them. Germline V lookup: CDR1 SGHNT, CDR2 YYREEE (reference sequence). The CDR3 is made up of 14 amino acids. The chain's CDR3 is CASSLAGGYSPLHF. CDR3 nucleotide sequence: TGTGCCAGCAGCTTGGCCGGGGGATACTCACCCCTCCACTTT.

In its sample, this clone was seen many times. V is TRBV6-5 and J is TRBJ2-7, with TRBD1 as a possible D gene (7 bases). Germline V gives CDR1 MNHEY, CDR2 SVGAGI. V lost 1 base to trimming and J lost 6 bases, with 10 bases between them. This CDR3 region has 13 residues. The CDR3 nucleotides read TGTGCCAGCAGTTACTACAGGGGAGGCGAGCAGTACTTC. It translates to CASSYYRGGEQYF.

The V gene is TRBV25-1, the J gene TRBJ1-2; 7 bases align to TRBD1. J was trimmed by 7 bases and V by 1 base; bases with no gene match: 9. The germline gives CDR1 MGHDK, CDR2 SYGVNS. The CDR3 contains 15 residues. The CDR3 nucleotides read TGTGCCAGCAGTGAATTGGGGCAGGGGGGTGGTGGCTACACCTTC. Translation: CASSELGQGGGGYTF.

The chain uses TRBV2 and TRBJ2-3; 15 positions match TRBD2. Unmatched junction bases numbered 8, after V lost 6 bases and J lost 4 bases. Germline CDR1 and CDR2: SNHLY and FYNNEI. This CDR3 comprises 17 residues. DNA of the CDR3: TGTGCCAGCAGCCCAGGACTAGCGGGGGGGCAAGCAGATACGCAGTATTTT. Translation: CASSPGLAGGQADTQYF.

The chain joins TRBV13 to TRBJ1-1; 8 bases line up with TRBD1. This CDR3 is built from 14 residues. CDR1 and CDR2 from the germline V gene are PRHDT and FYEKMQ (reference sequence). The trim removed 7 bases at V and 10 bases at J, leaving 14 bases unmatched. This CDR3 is CASKGFPGQDVAFF. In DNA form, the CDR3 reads TGTGCCAGCAAGGGATTTCCGGGACAGGATGTAGCTTTCTTT.

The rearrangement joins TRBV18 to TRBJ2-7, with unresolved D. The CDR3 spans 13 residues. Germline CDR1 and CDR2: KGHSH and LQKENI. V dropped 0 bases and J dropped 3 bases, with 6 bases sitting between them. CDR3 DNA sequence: TGTGCCAGCTCACCACCGTCGGTCTACGAGCAGTACTTC. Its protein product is CASSPPSVYEQYF. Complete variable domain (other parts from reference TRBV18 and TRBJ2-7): NAGVMQNPRHLVRRRGQEARLRCSPMKGHSHVYWYRQLPEEGLKFMVYLQKENIIDESGMPKERFSAEFPKEGPSILRIQQVVRGDSAAYFCASSPPSVYEQYFGPGTRLTVT.

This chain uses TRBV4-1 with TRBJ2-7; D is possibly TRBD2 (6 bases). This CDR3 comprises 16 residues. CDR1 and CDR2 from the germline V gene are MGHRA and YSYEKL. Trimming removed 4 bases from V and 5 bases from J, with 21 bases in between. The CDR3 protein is CASSPWEQGGMNEQYF. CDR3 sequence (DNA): TGCGCCAGCAGCCCCTGGGAGCAGGGCGGGATGAACGAGCAGTACTTC.

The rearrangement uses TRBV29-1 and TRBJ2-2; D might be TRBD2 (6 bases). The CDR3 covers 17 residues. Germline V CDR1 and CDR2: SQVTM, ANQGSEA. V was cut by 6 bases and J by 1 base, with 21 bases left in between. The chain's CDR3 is CSVAKPSARMNTGELFF. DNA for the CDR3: TGCAGCGTAGCTAAACCTAGCGCCCGGATGAACACCGGGGAGCTGTTTTTT.

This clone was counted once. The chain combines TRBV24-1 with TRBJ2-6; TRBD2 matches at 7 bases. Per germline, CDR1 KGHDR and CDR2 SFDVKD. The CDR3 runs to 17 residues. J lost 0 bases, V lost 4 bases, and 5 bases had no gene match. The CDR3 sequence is CATSEPAGTSGANVLTF. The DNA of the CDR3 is TGTGCCACCAGTGAGCCAGCGGGGACCTCTGGGGCCAACGTCCTGACTTTC.

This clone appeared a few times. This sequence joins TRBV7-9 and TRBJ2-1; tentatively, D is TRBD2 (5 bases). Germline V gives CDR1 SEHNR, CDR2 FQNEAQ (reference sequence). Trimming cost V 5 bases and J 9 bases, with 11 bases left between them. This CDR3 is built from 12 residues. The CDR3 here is CASSPSEGEQFF. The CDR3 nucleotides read TGTGCCAGCAGCCCCTCCGAGGGTGAGCAGTTCTTC.

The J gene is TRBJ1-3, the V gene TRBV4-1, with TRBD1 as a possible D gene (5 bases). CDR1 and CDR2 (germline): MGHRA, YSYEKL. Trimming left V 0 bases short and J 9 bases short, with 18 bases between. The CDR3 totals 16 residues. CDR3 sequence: CASSQDQGGTTGTIYF. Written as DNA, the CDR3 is TGCGCCAGCAGCCAAGATCAGGGAGGGACCACCGGCACCATATATTTT.

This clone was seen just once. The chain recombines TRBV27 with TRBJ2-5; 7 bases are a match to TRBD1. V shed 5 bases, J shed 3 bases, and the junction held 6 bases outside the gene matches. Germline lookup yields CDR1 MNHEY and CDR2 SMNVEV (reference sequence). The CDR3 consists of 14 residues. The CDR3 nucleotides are TGTGCCAGCAGTATAACCGGGACAGAAGAGACCCAGTACTTC. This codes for CASSITGTEETQYF.

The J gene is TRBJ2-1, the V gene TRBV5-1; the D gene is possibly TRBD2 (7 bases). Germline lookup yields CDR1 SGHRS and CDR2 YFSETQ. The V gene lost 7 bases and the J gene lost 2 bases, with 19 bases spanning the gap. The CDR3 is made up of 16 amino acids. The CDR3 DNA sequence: TGCGCCAGCTCCAAGGAAGGGGGGGCCACCTACAATGAGCAGTTCTTC. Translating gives CASSKEGGATYNEQFF.

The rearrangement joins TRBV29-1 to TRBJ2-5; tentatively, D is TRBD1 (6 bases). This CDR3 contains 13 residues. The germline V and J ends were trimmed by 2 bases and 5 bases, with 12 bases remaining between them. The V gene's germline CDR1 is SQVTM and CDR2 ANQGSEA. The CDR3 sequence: CSVEQGLSETQYF. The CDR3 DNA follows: TGCAGCGTTGAACAGGGGTTGTCCGAGACCCAGTACTTC. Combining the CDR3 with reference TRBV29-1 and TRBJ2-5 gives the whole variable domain SAVISQKPSRDICQRGTSLTIQCQVDSQVTMMFWYRQQPGQSLTLIATANQGSEATYESGFVIDKFPISRPNLTFSTLTVSNMSPEDSSIYLCSVEQGLSETQYFGPGTRLLVL.

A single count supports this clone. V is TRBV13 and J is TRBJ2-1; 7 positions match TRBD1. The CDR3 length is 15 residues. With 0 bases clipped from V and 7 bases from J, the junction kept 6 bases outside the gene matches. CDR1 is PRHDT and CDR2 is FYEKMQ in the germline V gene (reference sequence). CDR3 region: CASSLGQGLINEQFF. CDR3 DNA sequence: TGTGCCAGCAGCTTAGGACAGGGGTTGATTAATGAGCAGTTCTTC.

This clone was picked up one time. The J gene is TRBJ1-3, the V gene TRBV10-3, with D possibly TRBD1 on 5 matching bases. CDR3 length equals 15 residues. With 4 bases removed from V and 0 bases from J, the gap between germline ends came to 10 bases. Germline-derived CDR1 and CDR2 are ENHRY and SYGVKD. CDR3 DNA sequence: TGTGCCATCAGTGGTACAGGCCCCTCTGGAAACACCATATATTTT. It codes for CAISGTGPSGNTIYF.

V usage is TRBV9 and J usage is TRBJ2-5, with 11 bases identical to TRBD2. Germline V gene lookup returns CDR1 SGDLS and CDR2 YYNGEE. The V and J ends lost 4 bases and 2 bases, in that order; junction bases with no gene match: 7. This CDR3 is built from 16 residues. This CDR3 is CASSTRLAGPQETQYF. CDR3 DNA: TGTGCCAGCAGCACTAGACTAGCGGGGCCTCAAGAGACCCAGTACTTC. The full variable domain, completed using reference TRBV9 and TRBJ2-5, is DSGVTQTPKHLITATGQRVTLRCSPRSGDLSVYWYQQSLDQGLQFLIQYYNGEERAKGNILERFSAQQFPDLHSELNLSSLELGDSALYFCASSTRLAGPQETQYFGPGTRLLVL.

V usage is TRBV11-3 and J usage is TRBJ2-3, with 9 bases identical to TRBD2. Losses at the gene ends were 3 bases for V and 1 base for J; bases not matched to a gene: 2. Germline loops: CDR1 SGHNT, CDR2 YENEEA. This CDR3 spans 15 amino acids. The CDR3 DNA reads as TGTGCCAGCAGCTTGGCGGGGGGGCGCACAGATACGCAGTATTTT. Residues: CASSLAGGRTDTQYF.

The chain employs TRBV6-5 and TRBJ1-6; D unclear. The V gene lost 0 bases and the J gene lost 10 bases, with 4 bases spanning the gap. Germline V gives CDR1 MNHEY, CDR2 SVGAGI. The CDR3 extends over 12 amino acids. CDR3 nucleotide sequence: TGTGCCAGCAGTTACTCTGAGTCACCCCTCCACTTT. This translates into CASSYSESPLHF.